The present entry profiles one T cell receptor (beta chain) with its context. The specificity of this receptor is unknown. No clone much larger than this one lies a single base away; base qualities are absent. The data were obtained in a study of somatic mutations in T cells in chronic GVHD (TCRdb year 2020). Spanning cysteine to phenylalanine, the CDR3 consists of 13 amino acids. Only CDR3 DNA remains: 39 bases, in frame from the first base. Germline trimming amounts to 4 bases on V and 6 bases on J, with 8 as the count of junction bases outside the gene matches. Taken from the germline V gene (reference sequence), the CDR1 and CDR2 loops are GTSNPN and SVGIG. For sorting, staining was performed with anti-CD3, anti-CD4, anti-CD8 and a Vbeta20 antibody from the IOTest Beta Mark kit on a FACSAria III, and a purity above 98% was achieved. Peripheral blood was drawn into sodium heparin tubes, and mononuclear cells were separated by Ficoll-Paque PLUS density gradient centrifugation. CD4+ Vbeta20+, CD4+ Vbeta20-, and CD8+ T cell fractions were FACS-sorted before TCRbeta deep sequencing.

Isolated genomic DNA was used for TCRbeta deep sequencing. TCRbeta CDR3 sequencing and initial data processing were performed as a commercial service with the immunoSEQ assay. The authors processed their data as follows. Reads were demultiplexed, adapter and primer sequences were trimmed, similar clones were merged through frequency-ratio clustering, and V, D, J genes were annotated using IMGT. TCRdb obtained this table from immuneACCESS and retained in-frame rearrangements with V and J assigned. These tables miss some clones; where compared with another copy, unresolved V genes account for less than half of the shortfall, and the remainder is unexplained. V and J calls and clone size are given by that table; D and trimming were obtained from the DNA. Present in this sample are approximately 860 clones, less than 85% of which were seen just once. Approximately 70% of the sample goes to the ten largest clones.

Input material: Vbeta20-positive CD4+ T cells from blood. This sample's cell subset or site label indicates: CD4+ T cells sorted for TCR Vbeta20 (TRBV30-01) positivity by flow cytometry. The rearranged segments are TRBV30 and TRBJ1-2; 7 bases in the junction line up with TRBD1. The TCR comes from a male patient aged 50 to 60 with chronic graft-versus-host disease. After a transplant, some T cells may be the graft donor's own cells. The CDR3 protein: CAWTKRRGDGYTF. The DNA reads as follows: TGTGCCTGGACCAAGCGCAGGGGGGATGGCTACACCTTC.